This TCR beta chain originates from a study of T cells in Graves' hyperthyroidism and ophthalmopathy. Study outcomes and limitations: By a 13 V-J model, ophthalmopathy was set apart from stable hyperthyroidism.

CDR3 length: 17 amino acids. Germline CDR1 and CDR2: MNHEY and SVGEGT. Trimming removed 0 bases from V and 4 bases from J; junction bases left unmatched: 7. The investigators amplified TCR beta CDR3 regions from RNA transcripts. TCR CDR3 regions were first amplified by RT-PCR with HTBI primers. TCRdb processed the multiplex PCR reads anew with MiXCR; each CDR3 protein has one entry. The data show over 550,000 distinct CDR3 sequences, about a sixth seen once. Comments on this clonotype: Its matching antigen is unknown.

Participants, patients aged 18 to 65, had newly diagnosed hyperthyroidism with a duration under 2 months. Diagnosis relied on clinical symptoms, serum thyroxine and TRAb, thyroid ultrasound and orbital computed tomography. The clonotype comes from a young woman with Graves' hyperthyroidism. The sample consisted of blood. This chain links TRBV6-2 or TRBV6-3 with TRBJ2-5, with TRBD2 matching over 11 bases. For the CDR3, the DNA is TGTGCCAGCAGTTACTCGACTAGCGGGGCCGGGGGAGAGACCCAGTACTTC. Translating gives CASSYSTSGAGGETQYF.